The entry below gives a single T cell receptor (beta chain) sequence along with its context. What it binds is not known. This sample is part of a study of T cell repertoires in cytomegalovirus infection. Study-wide background: It was the public TCR beta signatures that indicated both CMV infection and matching HLA type.

CDR3 length equals 15 residues. Looked up from germline, CDR1 is SGDLS and CDR2 is YYNGEE. Trimming pared 4 bases from V and 1 base from J, leaving 14 bases between. MiXCR was run by TCRdb on the reads, yielding one entry per CDR3 protein. The repertoire holds around 900,000 distinct CDR3 sequences, with less than 40% as singletons. Findings of the study overall: The ex vivo response showed dominance by HLA-C-restricted CMV-specific TCR beta clonotypes. Identification of carriers of CMV plus the relevant HLA was performed using cumulative public TCR beta family frequency.

The sequence was obtained from a human donor in good health (CMV status not recorded). Some clones in this sample may be carry-over from other donors' samples. Here the sequenced sample was cultured CD8+ T cells from PBMCs, taken from culture after CMV antigen stimulation. The genes are TRBV9 and TRBJ2-5; D might be TRBD1 or TRBD2, each matching 6 bases. CDR3 DNA sequence: TGTGCCAGCAGCCTACTCGGGGGCACCCAAGAGACCCAGTACTTC. This translates into CASSLLGGTQETQYF.